The 8 T cell receptor beta chains given below trace back to one sample, sequenced in a study of technical replicates of blood from a few donors. The data were produced by immunoSEQ multiplex PCR, yet TCRdb's version contains in-frame clones alone and is incomplete. The repertoire holds about 88,000 clones, with around 92% as singletons. The sample was T cells isolated from PBMCs. All receptors come from a human donor in good health.

This clone was seen only a few times. The V gene is TRBV4-1, the J gene TRBJ1-5; 9 positions match TRBD1. Germline lookup yields CDR1 MGHRA and CDR2 YSYEKL. The V gene end was trimmed by 3 bases and the J gene end by 1 base; junction bases not matched to a gene: 10. CDR3 length equals 18 residues. CDR3 protein: CASSQISTGGRSNQPQHF. Here the CDR3 DNA reads TGCGCCAGCAGCCAGATAAGCACAGGGGGCCGGAGCAATCAGCCCCAGCATTTT.

For the CDR3, the DNA is TGCGCCAGCAGCCAAGAAGAGCGCGGTGGCTACACCTTC. Translated: CASSQEERGGYTF. The V gene is TRBV4-1, the J gene TRBJ1-2; no definite D call. Trimming pared 0 bases from V and 7 bases from J, leaving 9 bases between. The germline gives CDR1 MGHRA, CDR2 YSYEKL. The CDR3 covers 13 residues.

This chain joins TRBV15 and TRBJ1-5; D gene uncertain. Per germline, CDR1 LNHNV and CDR2 YYDKDF (reference sequence). The CDR3 has 14 residues. With 5 bases removed from V and 5 bases from J, the gap between germline ends came to 13 bases. CDR3 bases: TGTGCCACCAGCGTTAGCTACGGCCATCAGCCCCAGCATTTT. Residues: CATSVSYGHQPQHF.

The chain has TRBV18 and TRBJ2-3; TRBD2 aligns across 10 bases. The junction had 7 bases not matched to a gene; V was cut back by 1 base and J by 0 bases. The CDR3 has 18 amino acids. Looked up from germline, CDR1 is KGHSH and CDR2 is LQKENI. The CDR3 DNA follows: TGTGCCAGCTCACCACTGCTAGCGGGGGCCATTAGCACAGATACGCAGTATTTT. Its translation: CASSPLLAGAISTDTQYF.

V usage is TRBV29-1 and J usage is TRBJ2-2; 7 bases are shared with TRBD2. J gave up 4 bases and V 4 bases, and 9 bases lay outside the gene matches. The germline gives CDR1 SQVTM, CDR2 ANQGSEA. The CDR3 loop spans 15 amino acids. CDR3 bases: TGCAGCGTTGTGAATGGCGGGAGTATCACCGGGGAGCTGTTTTTT. Amino acid sequence: CSVVNGGSITGELFF.

The DNA of the CDR3 is TGTGCCAGCAGCTTGGATTTGGGCAAAAACTATGGCTACACCTTC. Translating gives CASSLDLGKNYGYTF. The chain links TRBV5-6 to TRBJ1-2; D call uncertain. Germline CDR1 and CDR2: SGHDT and YYEEEE. CDR3 size: 15 residues. With 0 bases removed from V and 2 bases from J, the gap between germline ends came to 11 bases.

This chain joins TRBV18 and TRBJ1-1, with a possible D match to TRBD1 (5 bases). CDR1 KGHSH and CDR2 LQKENI come from the germline V gene. With 6 bases removed from V and 7 bases from J, the gap between germline ends came to 18 bases. The CDR3 covers 14 residues. CDR3 sequence (DNA): TGTGCCAGCTCGCAAACCCAGGGCCGCCTTGAAGCTTTCTTT. This gives the protein CASSQTQGRLEAFF.

DNA for the CDR3: TGTGCCAGCAGCAAAAACAGGGGCTATGGCTACACCTTC. Amino acids: CASSKNRGYGYTF. The chain has TRBV6-5 and TRBJ1-2; 7 nucleotides align to TRBD1. Germline CDR1 is MNHEY and CDR2 is SVGAGI. The CDR3 is made up of 13 amino acids. J was trimmed by 4 bases and V by 6 bases; bases with no gene match: 5.